This TCR beta chain stems from a study of cytomegalovirus exposure and HLA in healthy donors. Overall study findings and caveats: When analyzed later, a missense DCLRE1C variant was found to be linked to TCR beta V- and J-gene trimming. Most observed TCR sequences were rare, whereas some public TCRs were detected in many donors. It was reported that the classifier diagnosed cytomegalovirus status with high specificity and sensitivity in both the original and validation cohorts.

In the PCR, 60 Vbeta and 13 Jbeta primers were used. TCRdb keeps only in-frame clones here, not all; method: immunoSEQ multiplex PCR. The profile covers 85,000 to 130,000 clones, with approximately 76% appearing a single time and around 5% taken by the ten largest. This cohort consisted of healthy bone marrow donors. Looked up from germline, CDR1 is MNHEY and CDR2 is SVGAGI. The CDR3 length is 14 residues. The V gene end was trimmed by 5 bases and the J gene end by 7 bases; junction bases not matched to a gene: 7. This clone was recorded once. What it recognizes is unknown. The clonotype comes from a woman aged 18-30 years in good health and CMV-seropositive. Material: PBMCs. The chain couples TRBV6-5 to TRBJ1-1, with 10 bases matching TRBD1. CDR3 sequence: CASSRDRDRGEAFF. In DNA form, the CDR3 reads TGTGCCAGCAGTCGGGATCGGGACAGGGGTGAAGCTTTCTTT.